These 26 T cell receptor beta chains originate from one sample sequenced in a study of T cells in Graves' hyperthyroidism and ophthalmopathy. Researchers amplified the TCR beta CDR3 regions from RNA transcripts. A set of HTBI primers served as the primers for a first-round RT-PCR of the TCR CDR3. MiXCR was run by TCRdb on the multiplex PCR reads, yielding one entry per CDR3 protein. This table has more than 500,000 distinct CDR3 sequences, roughly 15% appearing once. The sample consisted of blood. The receptors shown here come from a middle-aged woman with Graves' ophthalmopathy.

This chain links TRBV15 with TRBJ2-7; no clear D gene. V lost 1 base to trimming and J lost 5 bases, with 6 bases between them. The CDR3 runs 12 residues. Looked up from germline, CDR1 is LNHNV and CDR2 is YYDKDF (reference sequence). CDR3 protein: CATSRARDEQYF. The CDR3 DNA is TGTGCCACCAGCAGAGCTAGGGACGAGCAGTACTTC.

This clonotype has just a few counts. V and J are TRBV7-8 and TRBJ2-7, with 9 bases that match TRBD2. The CDR3 has 17 residues. The trim removed 2 bases at V and 2 bases at J, leaving 10 bases unmatched. Germline CDR1 is SGHVS and CDR2 is FQNEAQ. This CDR3 is CASSLSVGGRVPYEQYF. The CDR3 DNA reads TGTGCCAGCAGCTTAAGCGTCGGCGGGAGGGTCCCCTACGAGCAGTACTTC.

This clonotype was observed many times. The chain is built from TRBV5-6 and TRBJ2-2, with 10 bases aligning to TRBD2. J was trimmed by 8 bases and V by 6 bases; bases with no gene match: 4. CDR3 size: 13 residues. Germline V gives CDR1 SGHDT, CDR2 YYEEEE. The CDR3 DNA sequence: TGTGCCAGCACTCTAGCGGGAGTGGGGGAGCTGTTTTTT. This translates into CASTLAGVGELFF.

In this sample, this clonotype turned up many times. The J gene is TRBJ2-2, the V gene TRBV12-3 or TRBV12-4; unclear D gene. V lost 1 base to trimming and J lost 3 bases, with 9 bases between them. This CDR3 has 15 residues. The CDR3 DNA reads as TGTGCCAGCAGTTTAGACAGCATCCACACCGGGGAGCTGTTTTTT. Its translation: CASSLDSIHTGELFF.

The chain joins TRBV11-1 to TRBJ2-7; tentative D call: TRBD2 (5 bases). V dropped 2 bases and J dropped 3 bases, with 14 bases sitting between them. Germline lookup yields CDR1 SGHAT and CDR2 FQDESV (reference sequence). CDR3 size: 15 residues. CDR3 bases: TGTGCCAGCAGCTTAAGGTCTAGCATCAACTACGAGCAGTACTTC. Amino acid sequence: CASSLRSSINYEQYF. The entire variable domain, with the rest obtained from reference TRBV11-1 and TRBJ2-7, is as follows: EAEVAQSPRYKITEKSQAVAFWCDPISGHATLYWYRQILGQGPELLVQFQDESVVDDSQLPKDRFSAERLKGVDSTLKIQPAELGDSAMYLCASSLRSSINYEQYFGPGTRLTVT.

This clonotype was observed at least ten times. A single base separates this from a much larger clone, so it may be a read error. The J gene is TRBJ2-7, the V gene TRBV27; 8 nucleotides align to TRBD1. The end of the DNA is better explained by TRBJ2-1, so the J call may be wrong. The CDR3 extends over 13 amino acids. CDR1 and CDR2 from the germline V gene are MNHEY and SMNVEV (reference sequence). DNA for the CDR3: TGTGCCAGCAGTTGGACAGGGCGCTACGAGCAGTTCTTC. Translating gives CASSWTGRYEQFF.

Regarding this clonotype: This clone may be a read error of a much larger clone one base away. J is TRBJ2-5 and V is TRBV11-2; D is undetermined. The germline CDR1 and CDR2 sequences are SGHAT and FQNNGV. This CDR3 has 12 amino acids. The CDR3 protein is CASGLHGETQYF. The CDR3 DNA is TGTGCCAGCGGCTTGCACGGGGAGACCCAGTACTTC.

This sequence joins TRBV28 and TRBJ2-2, with TRBD1 matching over 8 bases. The CDR3 consists of 15 residues. Losses at the gene ends were 3 bases for V and 7 bases for J; bases not matched to a gene: 7. CDR1 is MDHEN, CDR2 SYDVKM, per germline. This CDR3 reads CASSLADRVSGELFF. CDR3 bases: TGTGCCAGCAGTTTGGCGGACAGGGTCAGCGGGGAGCTGTTTTTT.

This clonotype was detected many times. V gene TRBV5-5 combines with J gene TRBJ2-7; D unclear. With 3 bases removed from V and 3 bases from J, the gap between germline ends came to 16 bases. The length of the CDR3 is 15 residues. Germline CDR1 SGHKS, CDR2 YYEKEE (reference sequence). In nucleotides, the CDR3 is TGTGCCAGCAGCTCCGCTGACGGTTTTATCTACGAGCAGTACTTC. This encodes CASSSADGFIYEQYF.

This clonotype was detected ten times or more. The chain uses TRBV5-1 and TRBJ2-2; D not resolved. Germline V CDR1 and CDR2: SGHRS, YFSETQ. The CDR3 runs to 15 residues. V shed 0 bases and J shed 0 bases, with 6 bases lying between them. CDR3 DNA: TGCGCCAGCAGCTTGGCCGACGCGAACACCGGGGAGCTGTTTTTT. As protein: CASSLADANTGELFF.

Ten or more counts support this clonotype. The chain joins TRBV12-3 or TRBV12-4 to TRBJ2-2; unclear D gene. V was clipped by 4 bases and J by 9 bases, with 12 bases between them. CDR3 length equals 13 residues. CDR3 residues: CASSSSERRELFF. The CDR3 nucleotides read TGTGCCAGCAGTTCGTCCGAGCGACGGGAGCTGTTTTTT.

This clonotype was seen ten or more times. This rearrangement joins TRBV12-3 or TRBV12-4 to TRBJ2-5, with 11 positions matching TRBD2. This CDR3 spans 16 amino acids. Trimming took 3 bases from V and 5 from J; bases not matched to a gene: 8. The CDR3 protein is CASSLRLAGSWETQYF. The CDR3 DNA sequence: TGTGCCAGCAGTTTGAGACTAGCGGGGAGCTGGGAGACCCAGTACTTC.

This clonotype was counted only a few times. This sequence joins TRBV28 and TRBJ2-7; no firm D call. Trimming took off 5 bases at V and 2 bases at J, with 19 bases between the two ends. Germline loops: CDR1 MDHEN, CDR2 SYDVKM. The CDR3 spans 16 residues. CDR3 coding DNA: TGTGCCAGCAGTCTAAACGCCGGGTCCCTAACCTACGAGCAGTACTTC. It specifies CASSLNAGSLTYEQYF.

The CDR3 loop reads CASRELGTDNTGELFF. The CDR3 DNA is TGTGCCAGCAGGGAACTCGGGACAGATAACACCGGGGAGCTGTTTTTT. V is TRBV11-2 and J is TRBJ2-2; 7 nucleotides line up with TRBD1. Losses at the gene ends were 6 bases for V and 2 bases for J; bases not matched to a gene: 9. The CDR3 spans 16 residues. Germline CDR1 and CDR2: SGHAT and FQNNGV.

The chain has TRBV20-1 and TRBJ2-7, with a weak D call TRBD2 (6 bases). Near its end, the DNA agrees better with TRBJ2-4, so the J call may be wrong. The CDR3 has 12 residues. Germline V gives CDR1 DFQATT, CDR2 SNEGSKA (reference sequence). CDR3: CSAREWEDIQYF. The CDR3 DNA reads TGCAGTGCTCGGGAGTGGGAAGACATTCAGTACTTC.

A remark on this clonotype: This CDR3 fails to terminate in the conserved phenylalanine or tryptophan, so it likely reflects a read error. The CDR3 is CASSYRGPRLAGGPSHGELFL. The CDR3 DNA sequence: TGTGCCAGCAGTTATAGGGGCCCGCGACTAGCGGGAGGGCCTTCCCACGGGGAGCTGTTTCTT. J is TRBJ2-2 and V is TRBV6-9; 14 nucleotides agree with TRBD2. Trimming cost V 2 bases and J 7 bases; bases outside gene matches: 18. The CDR3 length is 21 residues. Germline V gene data show CDR1 as MNHGY and CDR2 as SVAAGI.

The V gene is TRBV12-3 or TRBV12-4, the J gene TRBJ2-2; D may be TRBD2 (6 bases). Deletions cut 3 bases from V and 4 bases from J, with 9 bases between. CDR3 length: 14 amino acids. In DNA form, the CDR3 reads TGTGCCAGCAGTTTGAGCGGGCTCACCGGGGAGCTGTTTTTT. Residues: CASSLSGLTGELFF.

At least ten counts were recorded for this clonotype. V is TRBV27 and J is TRBJ2-5, with TRBD2 matching over 8 bases. CDR1 is MNHEY, CDR2 SMNVEV, per germline (reference sequence). V lost 5 bases and J lost 5; bases outside the gene matches: 13. The CDR3 totals 16 residues. The CDR3 DNA reads as TGTGCCAGCAGTAAGGCGGGAGGTTTTCTAGGGGAGACCCAGTACTTC. It encodes CASSKAGGFLGETQYF.

This clonotype was picked up many times. The chain carries TRBV28 and TRBJ1-2; no clear D. V gave up 6 bases and J gave up 5 bases, with 16 bases separating them. The CDR3 length is 14 residues. Germline V gene data show CDR1 as MDHEN and CDR2 as SYDVKM. CDR3 coding DNA: TGTGCCAGCAGGTCTCCCAGCATGAATTATGGCTACACCTTC. Residues: CASRSPSMNYGYTF.

This clonotype has a count of ten or more. The rearrangement uses TRBV6-2 or TRBV6-3 and TRBJ2-5, with D perhaps given as TRBD1 or TRBD2 (5 bases each). Looked up from germline, CDR1 is MNHEY and CDR2 is SVGEGT. V was cut by 3 bases and J by 5 bases, with 10 bases left in between. There are 13 residues in the CDR3. The CDR3 sequence is CASSYIGAETQYF. The CDR3 DNA reads TGTGCCAGCAGTTATATCGGGGCGGAGACCCAGTACTTC.

This clonotype was counted many times. The V gene is TRBV27, the J gene TRBJ1-2; TRBD1 matches at 7 bases. The CDR3 runs to 15 residues. Germline CDR1 is MNHEY and CDR2 is SMNVEV (reference sequence). J lost 3 bases, V lost 7 bases, and 11 bases had no gene match. CDR3 nucleotides: TGTGCCAGCACCAATAGACAGGGAAGGGACTATGGCTACACCTTC. Amino acids: CASTNRQGRDYGYTF.

This clonotype was counted many times. V is TRBV28 and J is TRBJ1-2, with a possible D match to TRBD1 (6 bases). This CDR3 region has 14 residues. From germline, CDR1 is MDHEN and CDR2 SYDVKM. V was clipped by 6 bases and J by 2 bases, with 13 bases between them. The chain's CDR3 is CASSGGGANYGYTF. CDR3 coding DNA: TGTGCCAGCAGCGGGGGGGGCGCAAACTATGGCTACACCTTC.

This clonotype was recorded many times. This chain joins TRBV6-2 or TRBV6-3 and TRBJ1-5; D perhaps matches TRBD1 (6 bases). Trimming shortened V by 10 bases and J by 0 bases, and 10 bases separated the two germline ends. The germline gives CDR1 MNHEY, CDR2 SVGEGT. The length of the CDR3 is 13 residues. CDR3 protein: CAIGQNSNQPQHF. CDR3 nucleotides: TGTGCCATCGGACAGAATAGCAATCAGCCCCAGCATTTT.

V and J are TRBV7-3 and TRBJ1-6; the D is unclear. The CDR3 spans 13 residues. Germline CDR1 and CDR2: SGHTA and FQGTGA. V was cut by 5 bases and J by 7 bases, with 9 bases left in between. The CDR3 here is CASSLYQNSPLHF. In DNA form, the CDR3 reads TGTGCCAGCAGCCTATACCAGAATTCACCCCTCCACTTT. The whole variable domain, remainder taken from reference TRBV7-3 and TRBJ1-6, is GAGVSQTPSNKVTEKGKYVELRCDPISGHTALYWYRQSLGQGPEFLIYFQGTGAADDSGLPNDRFFAVRPEGSVSTLKIQRTERGDSAVYLCASSLYQNSPLHFGNGTRLTVT.

This clonotype was picked up a small number of times. The V call is TRBV4-1, the J call TRBJ2-7, with D hard to call. The CDR3 extends over 18 amino acids. V lost 1 base and J lost 4, with 23 bases in between. Germline CDR1 is MGHRA and CDR2 is YSYEKL. The CDR3 bases are TGCGCCAGCAGCCAAGCTTATTTGGATCCCCAGAGAAAATACGAGCAGTACTTC. It encodes CASSQAYLDPQRKYEQYF.

This clonotype was recorded at least ten times. This chain joins TRBV6-2 or TRBV6-3 and TRBJ1-3; D gene ambiguous. Per germline, CDR1 MNHEY and CDR2 SVGEGT. This CDR3 is 12 amino acids long. V was trimmed by 3 bases and J by 2 bases, leaving 2 bases between them. CDR3 residues: CASSYPGNTIYF. In DNA form, the CDR3 reads TGTGCCAGCAGTTATCCTGGAAACACCATATATTTT.